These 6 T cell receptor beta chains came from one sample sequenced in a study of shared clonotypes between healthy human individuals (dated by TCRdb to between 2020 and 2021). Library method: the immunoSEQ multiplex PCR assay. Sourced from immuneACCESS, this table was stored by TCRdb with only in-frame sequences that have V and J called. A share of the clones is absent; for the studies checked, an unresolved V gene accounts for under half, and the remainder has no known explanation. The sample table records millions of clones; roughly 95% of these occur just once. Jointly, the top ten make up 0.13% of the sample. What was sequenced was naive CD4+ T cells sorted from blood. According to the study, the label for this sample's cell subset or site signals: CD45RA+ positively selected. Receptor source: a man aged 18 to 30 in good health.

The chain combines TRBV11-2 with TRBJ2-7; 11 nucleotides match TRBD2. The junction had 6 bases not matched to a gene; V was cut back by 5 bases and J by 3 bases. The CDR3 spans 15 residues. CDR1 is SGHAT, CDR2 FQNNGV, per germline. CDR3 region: CASSLPLAGVYEQYF. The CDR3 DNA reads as TGTGCCAGCAGCCTACCACTAGCGGGGGTCTACGAGCAGTACTTC.

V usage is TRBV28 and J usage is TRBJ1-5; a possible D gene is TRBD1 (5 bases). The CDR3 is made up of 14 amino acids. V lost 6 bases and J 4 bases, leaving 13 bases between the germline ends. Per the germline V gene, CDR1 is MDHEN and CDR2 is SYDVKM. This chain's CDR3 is CASSYGAYNQPQHF. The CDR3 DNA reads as TGTGCCAGCAGCTACGGGGCATATAATCAGCCCCAGCATTTT.

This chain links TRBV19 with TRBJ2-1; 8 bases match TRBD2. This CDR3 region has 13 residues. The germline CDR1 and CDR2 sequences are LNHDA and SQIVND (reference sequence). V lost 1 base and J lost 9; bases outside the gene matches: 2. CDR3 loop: CASSIVLAAEQFF. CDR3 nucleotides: TGTGCCAGTAGTATAGTACTAGCGGCTGAGCAGTTCTTC. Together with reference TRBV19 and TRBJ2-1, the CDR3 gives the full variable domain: DGGITQSPKYLFRKEGQNVTLSCEQNLNHDAMYWYRQDPGQGLRLIYYSQIVNDFQKGDIAEGYSVSREKKESFPLTVTSAQKNPTAFYLCASSIVLAAEQFFGPGTRLTVL.

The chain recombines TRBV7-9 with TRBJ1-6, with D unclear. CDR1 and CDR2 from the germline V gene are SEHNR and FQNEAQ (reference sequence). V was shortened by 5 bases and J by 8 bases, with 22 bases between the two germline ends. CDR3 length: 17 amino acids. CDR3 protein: CASSPAGLQRVDSPLHF. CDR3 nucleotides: TGTGCCAGCAGCCCAGCCGGGTTACAGCGAGTAGATTCACCCCTCCACTTT. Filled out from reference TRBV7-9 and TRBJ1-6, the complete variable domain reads DTGVSQNPRHKITKRGQNVTFRCDPISEHNRLYWYRQTLGQGPEFLTYFQNEAQLEKSRLLSDRFSAERPKGSFSTLEIQRTEQGDSAMYLCASSPAGLQRVDSPLHFGNGTRLTVT.

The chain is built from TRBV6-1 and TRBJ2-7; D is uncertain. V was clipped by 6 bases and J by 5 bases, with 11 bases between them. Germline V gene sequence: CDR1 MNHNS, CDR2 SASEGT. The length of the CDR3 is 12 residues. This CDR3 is CASRSLDNEQYF. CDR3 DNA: TGTGCCAGCAGGAGTTTAGACAACGAGCAGTACTTC.

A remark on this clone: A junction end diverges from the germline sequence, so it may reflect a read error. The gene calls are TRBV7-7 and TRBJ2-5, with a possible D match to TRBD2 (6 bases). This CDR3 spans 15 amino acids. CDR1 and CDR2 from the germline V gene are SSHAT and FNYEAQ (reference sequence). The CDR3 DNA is TGTGCTAGCAGCTCCCAAGGAGGGACTCAGGAGACCCAGTACTTC. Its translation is CASSSQGGTQETQYF. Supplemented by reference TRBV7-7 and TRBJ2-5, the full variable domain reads GAGVSQSPRYKVTKRGQDVTLRCDPISSHATLYWYQQALGQGPEFLTYFNYEAQPDKSGLPSDRFSAERPEGSISTLTIQRTEQRDSAMYRCASSSQGGTQETQYFGPGTRLLVL.